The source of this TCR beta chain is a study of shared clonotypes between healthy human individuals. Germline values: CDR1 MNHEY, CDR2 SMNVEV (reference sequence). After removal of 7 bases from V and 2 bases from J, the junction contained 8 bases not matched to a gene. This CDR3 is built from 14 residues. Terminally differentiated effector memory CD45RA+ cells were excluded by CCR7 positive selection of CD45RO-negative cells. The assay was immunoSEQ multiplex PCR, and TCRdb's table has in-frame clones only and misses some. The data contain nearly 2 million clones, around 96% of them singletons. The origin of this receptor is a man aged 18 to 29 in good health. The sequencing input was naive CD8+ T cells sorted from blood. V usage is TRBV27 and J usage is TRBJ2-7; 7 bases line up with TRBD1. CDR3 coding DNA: TGTGCCAGCACGAGGACAGGTAGTACCTACGAGCAGTACTTC. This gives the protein CASTRTGSTYEQYF.